This T cell receptor (beta chain) was identified during a study of blood T cell repertoires in COVID-19. About the research overall: The study drew acute and convalescent COVID-19 samples from the United States, Italy and Spain.

Repertoires were generated with immunoSEQ multiplex PCR, while TCRdb's copy carries only in-frame clones and drops some. The repertoire holds more than 25,000 clones, approximately 71% seen once, with about a sixth in the top ten. The source is a human donor in a cohort sampled during active COVID-19. The sample was peripheral blood.

The CDR3 coding sequence is TGTGCCAGCAGGACTAGCGGGAGTATATACAATGAGCAGTTCTTC. The encoded protein is CASRTSGSIYNEQFF. This chain connects TRBV7-2 to TRBJ2-1; TRBD2 matches 12 bases. V dropped 6 bases and J dropped 4; count of bases not matched to a gene: 4. CDR1 and CDR2 from the germline V gene are SGHTA and FQGNSA. The CDR3 runs 15 residues. Using reference TRBV7-2 and TRBJ2-1 for the parts outside the CDR3, the full variable domain is GAGVSQSPSNKVTEKGKDVELRCDPISGHTALYWYRQSLGQGLEFLIYFQGNSAPDKSGLPSDRFSAERTGGSVSTLTIQRTQQEDSAVYLCASRTSGSIYNEQFFGPGTRLTVL.